The T cell receptor beta chain under discussion was sequenced for a study of CD8 T cells in ankylosing spondylitis. Study-level points and caveats: Significant enrichment of disease-linked clones was reportedly seen in matched ankylosing spondylitis synovial fluid. Blood from ankylosing spondylitis patients appeared to carry a characteristic roughly 8-variant TCR beta motif.

TCR beta libraries were made by quantitative 5'-RACE with molecular barcodes. In TCRdb, the 5' RACE reads were re-called with MiXCR into one record per CDR3 protein. The top ten hold about 0.5% of the sample, which has hundreds of thousands of distinct CDR3 sequences, about an eighth seen once. Trimming removed 7 bases at V and 3 bases at J, with 14 bases between. The CDR3 totals 14 residues. Per the germline V gene, CDR1 is MDHEN and CDR2 is SYDVKM. In regard to this clonotype: Its cognate antigen is unknown.

The receptor's source is a male donor with ankylosing spondylitis. The chain joins TRBV28 to TRBJ2-3; perhaps TRBD2 as D (5 bases). The sequenced sample was blood, either unsorted or a sorted T cell fraction (not recorded which). CDR3 in amino acids: CASIAGPHTDTQYF. CDR3 nucleotides: TGTGCCAGCATTGCGGGCCCACATACAGATACGCAGTATTTT.